Presented here are 29 T cell receptor beta chains from one specimen sequenced in a study of T cell changes during pregnancy in multiple sclerosis. Sequencing was performed with immunoSEQ multiplex PCR; in TCRdb, only in-frame clones are kept and a portion is missing. The sample has over 55,000 clones; approximately 90% are singletons. The source material was peripheral blood, sampled in the first trimester of pregnancy. The receptors shown here come from a female donor with multiple sclerosis, enrolled in a pregnancy study.

The CDR3: CASAGQSVHEQYF. The CDR3 DNA is TGCGCCAGCGCGGGACAGTCAGTCCACGAGCAGTACTTC. This chain connects TRBV5-1 to TRBJ2-7, with D tentatively TRBD1 (7 bases). V lost 7 bases and J 5 bases, leaving 16 bases between the germline ends. Germline V gene lookup returns CDR1 SGHRS and CDR2 YFSETQ. The CDR3 totals 13 residues.

The J gene is TRBJ2-6, the V gene TRBV6-6; D might be TRBD2 (5 bases). Trimming left V 5 bases short and J 4 bases short, with 15 bases between. The length of the CDR3 is 16 residues. The germline gives CDR1 MNHNY, CDR2 SVGAGI (reference sequence). CDR3 sequence reads: CASSRTELAGANVLTF. As DNA, the CDR3 is TGTGCCAGCAGTCGTACAGAGCTAGCAGGGGCCAACGTCCTGACTTTC.

The CDR3 nucleotides are TGCAGCGTTGAAGAACGGGGACAGGGGGCACGAGAGACCCAGTACTTC. Its translation is CSVEERGQGARETQYF. The V and J genes are TRBV29-1 and TRBJ2-5; TRBD1 matches 12 bases. The germline V gene encodes CDR1 SQVTM and CDR2 ANQGSEA. There are 16 residues in the CDR3. The ends lost 0 bases at V and 4 bases at J; junction bases unmatched: 6.

The chain is built from TRBV6-4 and TRBJ2-6; D perhaps matches TRBD1 (6 bases). Germline V gene sequence: CDR1 MRHNA, CDR2 SNTAGT. The ends were cut back, 3 bases at V and 4 bases at J, with 13 bases in the middle. The CDR3 sequence is 16 residues long. The CDR3 region is CASSEDTGSGANVLTF. CDR3 DNA sequence: TGTGCCAGCAGTGAAGATACAGGGTCGGGGGCCAACGTCCTGACTTTC.

The rearrangement links TRBV11-2 to TRBJ1-1; 10 bases line up with TRBD1. The CDR3 is 18 residues long. Looked up from germline, CDR1 is SGHAT and CDR2 is FQNNGV. The trim removed 3 bases at V and 3 bases at J, leaving 13 bases unmatched. The CDR3 sequence: CASSLGEGTGVGYTEAFF. The CDR3 DNA reads as TGTGCCAGCAGCTTGGGAGAGGGGACAGGGGTAGGTTACACTGAAGCTTTCTTT.

The chain carries TRBV9 and TRBJ1-5, with 7 bases matching TRBD1. V lost 4 bases to trimming and J lost 4 bases; unmatched junction nucleotides: 8. This CDR3 has 15 amino acids. The germline CDR1 and CDR2 sequences are SGDLS and YYNGEE. CDR3 protein: CASSPQGDRNQPQHF. The CDR3 nucleotides read TGTGCCAGCAGCCCGCAGGGGGATCGGAATCAGCCCCAGCATTTT.

This chain's CDR3 is CASSSRVFTGELFF. CDR3 bases: TGCGCCAGCAGCTCCAGGGTTTTCACCGGGGAGCTGTTTTTT. The chain uses TRBV5-1 and TRBJ2-2, with a possible D match to TRBD1 (5 bases). The CDR3 has 14 residues. The V gene's germline CDR1 is SGHRS and CDR2 YFSETQ. Trimming removed 3 bases from V and 4 bases from J, with 10 bases in between.

This clone was detected only once. The chain uses TRBV27 and TRBJ2-3; TRBD2 matches at 12 bases. Germline-derived CDR1 and CDR2 are MNHEY and SMNVEV (reference sequence). V lost 1 base, J lost 5 bases, and 1 base stayed unmatched. The CDR3 spans 15 residues. The CDR3 nucleotides are TGTGCCAGCAGTTTATGGACTAGCGGGGTAGATACGCAGTATTTT. It translates to CASSLWTSGVDTQYF.

The genes are TRBV6-1 and TRBJ2-6; D is unclear. The CDR3 is 16 amino acids. Germline assignment: CDR1 MNHNS and CDR2 SASEGT. The germline V and J ends were trimmed by 4 bases and 1 base, with 11 bases remaining between them. The CDR3 DNA reads as TGTGCCAGCAGTGCTCGACCGACATCTGGGGCCAACGTCCTGACTTTC. It specifies CASSARPTSGANVLTF.

The V gene is TRBV29-1, the J gene TRBJ2-1, with 8 bases aligning to TRBD1. The germline V gene encodes CDR1 SQVTM and CDR2 ANQGSEA. Trimming removed 8 bases from V and 4 bases from J; junction bases left unmatched: 16. The CDR3 is made up of 16 amino acids. The CDR3 is CSHKTIRDRLYNEQFF. CDR3 nucleotide sequence: TGCAGCCATAAAACAATCCGGGACAGGCTGTACAATGAGCAGTTCTTC.

The chain carries TRBV21-1 and TRBJ2-7; TRBD1, as called in the table, went unchecked against the DNA. TRBV21-1 is a known pseudogene. The length of the CDR3 is 13 residues. The CDR3 loop is CASTWDRSYEQYF. CDR3 DNA sequence: TGTGCCAGCACCTGGGACAGATCCTACGAGCAGTACTTC.

V and J are TRBV7-9 and TRBJ1-4, with D perhaps TRBD1 (5 bases). Germline CDR1 and CDR2: SEHNR and FQNEAQ (reference sequence). The ends were cut back, 3 bases at V and 1 base at J, with 6 bases in the middle. The CDR3 is made up of 14 amino acids. Here the CDR3 DNA reads TGTGCCAGCAGCTTGGGGGGAACTAATGAAAAACTGTTTTTT. Translating it yields CASSLGGTNEKLFF.

This chain uses TRBV5-4 with TRBJ1-3; perhaps TRBD1 as D (6 bases). The CDR3 loop spans 15 amino acids. Trimming removed 2 bases from V and 2 bases from J, with 11 bases in between. Germline V gives CDR1 SGHNT, CDR2 YYREEE (reference sequence). As DNA, the CDR3 is TGTGCCAGCAGCTTAAAACAGGGTACTGGAAACACCATATATTTT. It codes for CASSLKQGTGNTIYF.

In this sample, this clone turned up once. CDR3 sequence reads: CASSYTPGQWGDEQYF. CDR3 nucleotide sequence: TGTGCCAGCAGTTACACACCGGGACAGTGGGGGGACGAGCAGTACTTC. The chain employs TRBV27 and TRBJ2-7, with a weak D call TRBD1 (7 bases). Between the trimmed V and J ends, which lost 4 bases and 5 bases, there was a span of 21 bases. There are 16 residues in the CDR3. Germline V gene sequence: CDR1 MNHEY, CDR2 SMNVEV (reference sequence).

The V gene is TRBV5-4, the J gene TRBJ2-7; a weak D match, TRBD1 (7 bases). Germline CDR1 and CDR2: SGHNT and YYREEE (reference sequence). The CDR3 loop spans 14 amino acids. V lost 6 bases, J lost 0 bases, and 13 bases lay in between. The DNA for the CDR3 is TGTGCCAGCACTCAGGGGGGTCCCTCCTACGAGCAGTACTTC. Protein product: CASTQGGPSYEQYF.

The chain uses TRBV7-6 and TRBJ1-1; TRBD1 agrees at 9 bases. This CDR3 spans 16 amino acids. After removal of 3 bases from V and 5 bases from J, the junction contained 10 bases not matched to a gene. Germline CDR1 SGHVS, CDR2 FNYEAQ. The CDR3 sequence: CASSFSGRTGVTEAFF. CDR3 nucleotides: TGTGCCAGCAGCTTCAGCGGTCGGACAGGGGTGACTGAAGCTTTCTTT. Full variable domain (outside the CDR3, taken from reference TRBV7-6 and TRBJ1-1): GAGVSQSPRYKVTKRGQDVALRCDPISGHVSLYWYRQALGQGPEFLTYFNYEAQQDKSGLPNDRFSAERPEGSISTLTIQRTEQRDSAMYRCASSFSGRTGVTEAFFGQGTRLTVV.

This chain joins TRBV2 and TRBJ2-5, with TRBD1 matching over 7 bases. Looked up from germline, CDR1 is SNHLY and CDR2 is FYNNEI. The CDR3 loop spans 15 amino acids. J gave up 1 base and V 2 bases, and 4 bases lay outside the gene matches. This CDR3 reads CASSEYRGSQETQYF. The CDR3 DNA sequence: TGTGCCAGCAGTGAATACAGGGGAAGCCAAGAGACCCAGTACTTC.

The chain couples TRBV30 to TRBJ1-5, with 8 bases that match TRBD1. CDR1 and CDR2 from the germline V gene are GTSNPN and SVGIG (reference sequence). The length of the CDR3 is 15 residues. J gave up 2 bases and V 0 bases, and 3 bases lay outside the gene matches. CDR3 amino acids: CAWSVQGGGNQPQHF. CDR3 coding DNA: TGTGCCTGGAGTGTACAGGGGGGAGGCAATCAGCCCCAGCATTTT.

This chain links TRBV23-1 with TRBJ1-6; 7 bases are a match to TRBD1. TRBV23-1 is an ORF; its function is uncertain. The length of the CDR3 is 15 residues. The V gene end was trimmed by 4 bases and the J gene end by 10 bases; junction bases not matched to a gene: 10. CDR3 in amino acids: CASSPPTGQDSPLHF. In DNA form, the CDR3 reads TGCGCCAGCAGTCCGCCGACAGGGCAAGACTCACCCCTCCACTTT.

The V call is TRBV18, the J call TRBJ2-4, with D possibly TRBD1 on 5 matching bases. Germline V gene data show CDR1 as KGHSH and CDR2 as LQKENI. This CDR3 is built from 16 residues. V lost 3 bases, J lost 5 bases, and 17 bases lay in between. Here the CDR3 DNA reads TGTGCCAGCTCACCCCCTAAGGGGTCCATCGAAAACATTCAGTACTTC. Amino acid sequence: CASSPPKGSIENIQYF.

This clone was seen only once. V and J are TRBV5-5 and TRBJ2-7; the D gene is possibly TRBD1 (6 bases). Germline CDR1 SGHKS, CDR2 YYEKEE (reference sequence). The length of the CDR3 is 13 residues. V was pared by 2 bases and J by 12 bases, with 18 bases between. The CDR3 nucleotides are TGTGCCAGCAGCTTACGTTCTGGGACAAGTTCGTACTTC. The encoded protein is CASSLRSGTSSYF.

The rearrangement links TRBV5-1 to TRBJ1-2; D is unresolved. CDR3 size: 14 residues. Germline V gene lookup returns CDR1 SGHRS and CDR2 YFSETQ. The ends were cut back, 0 bases at V and 7 bases at J, with 13 bases in the middle. The CDR3 DNA follows: TGCGCCAGCAGCTTGGATGTCACTGAGGGTGGCTACACCTTC. This translates into CASSLDVTEGGYTF.

The CDR3 nucleotides are TGCAGCGTTGCACAGGACGAGCAGTACTTC. Translating gives CSVAQDEQYF. The rearrangement uses TRBV29-1 and TRBJ2-7; the D gene is possibly TRBD1 (5 bases). The V gene's germline CDR1 is SQVTM and CDR2 ANQGSEA. V lost 4 bases to trimming and J lost 5 bases, with 6 bases between them. This CDR3 comprises 10 residues.

The J gene is TRBJ1-3, the V gene TRBV4-1; maybe TRBD1 (6 bases). The germline V gene encodes CDR1 MGHRA and CDR2 YSYEKL. V gave up 1 base and J gave up 0 bases, with 19 bases separating them. The CDR3 is 19 residues long. The CDR3 nucleotides are TGCGCCAGCAGCCAAGGGCCGGGACAAAAAACCTACTCTGGAAACACCATATATTTT. As protein: CASSQGPGQKTYSGNTIYF.

The chain carries TRBV11-2 and TRBJ2-7, with D perhaps TRBD2 (5 bases). V lost 1 base and J 1 base, leaving 17 bases between the germline ends. The CDR3 runs to 17 residues. Germline V gene data show CDR1 as SGHAT and CDR2 as FQNNGV. The CDR3 sequence: CASSLVAGSGGSYEQYF. The CDR3 DNA reads TGTGCCAGCAGCTTAGTCGCGGGCAGCGGAGGATCCTACGAGCAGTACTTC.

This chain links TRBV7-8 with TRBJ1-5, with 7 positions matching TRBD1. Trimming cost V 5 bases and J 2 bases; bases outside gene matches: 6. The CDR3 loop spans 15 amino acids. Per germline, CDR1 SGHVS and CDR2 FQNEAQ. The CDR3 protein is CASSPDRVRNQPQHF. CDR3 nucleotides: TGTGCCAGCAGCCCCGACAGGGTACGCAATCAGCCCCAGCATTTT.

The CDR3 region is CASSGRDSVSYEQYF. In DNA form, the CDR3 reads TGTGCCAGCAGTGGCCGGGACAGTGTTTCCTACGAGCAGTACTTC. This chain links TRBV6-1 with TRBJ2-7; 7 nucleotides align to TRBD1. V trimming: 4 bases; J trimming: 1 base; junction bases outside the gene matches: 7. Germline CDR1 and CDR2: MNHNS and SASEGT. The CDR3 has 15 residues.

The rearrangement uses TRBV19 and TRBJ2-1; 8 nucleotides match TRBD1. The CDR3 is made up of 15 amino acids. Germline trimming cut 6 bases from V and 5 bases from J; bases unmatched to any gene: 9. The germline V gene encodes CDR1 LNHDA and CDR2 SQIVND (reference sequence). The DNA of the CDR3 is TGTGCCAGTAGCCGCACAGGGGGACTCAACAATGAGCAGTTCTTC. This encodes CASSRTGGLNNEQFF.

The sample holds one count of this clone. The chain has TRBV19 and TRBJ2-7; perhaps TRBD2 as D (7 bases). Between the trimmed V and J ends, which lost 2 bases and 7 bases, there was a span of 15 bases. The CDR3 covers 14 residues. Germline assignment: CDR1 LNHDA and CDR2 SQIVND (reference sequence). The CDR3 is CASSIYAGAEEQYF. In DNA, the CDR3 is TGTGCCAGTAGTATATACGCGGGGGCGGAAGAGCAGTACTTC.